The 8 T cell receptor beta chains presented below share a single source sample, sequenced in a study of T-cell memory formation after mild COVID-19. MiXCR, run by TCRdb on the 5' RACE reads, gives a single entry per CDR3 protein. The sample lists roughly 280,000 distinct CDR3 sequences; approximately 7.6% were seen once. The sequenced sample consisted of PBMCs or a T cell subset sorted from them (not recorded which). Receptors originate from a man aged 18 to 30 who had mild COVID-19 (a few samples of this study predate the infection). Cell type and time point are not known.

This clonotype was found a few times. This chain connects TRBV5-1 to TRBJ2-7; weak D call: TRBD2 (6 bases). Germline V gene sequence: CDR1 SGHRS, CDR2 YFSETQ. The V end lost 4 bases, the J end lost 6 bases, and 20 bases lay between the germline ends. The CDR3 has 15 amino acids. Here the CDR3 DNA reads TGCGCCAGCAGCCCGGAGGGGACTCCCTACTCCGAGCAGTACTTC. Its translation: CASSPEGTPYSEQYF.

This clonotype came up a few times. This chain joins TRBV9 and TRBJ2-5; 8 bases map to TRBD2. This CDR3 has 14 residues. Per germline, CDR1 SGDLS and CDR2 YYNGEE. With 2 bases clipped from V and 1 base from J, the junction kept 1 base outside the gene matches. The DNA for the CDR3 is TGTGCCAGCAGCGTGCGGGGGGCCCAAGAGACCCAGTACTTC. This sequence encodes CASSVRGAQETQYF.

This clonotype was seen at least ten times. The chain uses TRBV7-2 and TRBJ2-1; possibly TRBD1 for D (5 bases). This CDR3 has 16 residues. The V gene's germline CDR1 is SGHTA and CDR2 FQGNSA. Trimming cost V 5 bases and J 7 bases, with 21 bases left between them. CDR3 protein: CASSARAQGLSNEQFF. In nucleotides, the CDR3 is TGTGCCAGCAGCGCCCGGGCGCAGGGCCTATCAAATGAGCAGTTCTTC.

V gene TRBV6-5 combines with J gene TRBJ2-3; TRBD1 is a possible D gene (8 bases). Germline V gene lookup returns CDR1 MNHEY and CDR2 SVGAGI. The CDR3 has 16 residues. With 5 bases removed from V and 8 bases from J, the gap between germline ends came to 23 bases. This chain's CDR3 is CASSPGQGGGVGTQYF. CDR3 coding DNA: TGTGCCAGCAGTCCCGGACAGGGAGGGGGTGTCGGTACGCAGTATTTT.

The genes are TRBV6-2 or TRBV6-3 and TRBJ1-5; D might be TRBD1 (5 bases). The V end lost 1 base, the J end lost 2 bases, and 6 bases lay between the germline ends. The CDR3 runs 14 residues. Germline V gene data show CDR1 as MNHEY and CDR2 as SVGEGT. In DNA form, the CDR3 reads TGTGCCAGCAGTTACTGGGGGGGCAATCAGCCCCAGCATTTT. Its protein is CASSYWGGNQPQHF.

This sequence joins TRBV7-3 and TRBJ1-6; 7 bases match TRBD1. With 2 bases clipped from V and 10 bases from J, the junction kept 2 bases outside the gene matches. Germline V gene lookup returns CDR1 SGHTA and CDR2 FQGTGA. CDR3 size: 13 residues. CDR3 nucleotides: TGTGCCAGCAGCTTAGACAGGGTCTCACCCCTCCACTTT. It codes for CASSLDRVSPLHF. Full variable domain (outside the CDR3, taken from reference TRBV7-3 and TRBJ1-6): GAGVSQTPSNKVTEKGKYVELRCDPISGHTALYWYRQSLGQGPEFLIYFQGTGAADDSGLPNDRFFAVRPEGSVSTLKIQRTERGDSAVYLCASSLDRVSPLHFGNGTRLTVT.

This clonotype came up a few times. The genes are TRBV29-1 and TRBJ1-1; possible D gene TRBD1, 5 bases. The V end lost 2 bases, the J end lost 6 bases, and 7 bases lay between the germline ends. The CDR3 spans 11 residues. CDR1 is SQVTM, CDR2 ANQGSEA, per germline. The CDR3 DNA sequence: TGCAGCGTTGAATGGGGGGCTGAAGCTTTCTTT. It specifies CSVEWGAEAFF.

This clonotype was seen at least ten times. The chain uses TRBV7-9 and TRBJ1-1, with D maybe TRBD1 (6 bases). The V and J ends lost 3 bases and 4 bases respectively, with 12 bases between them. Per the germline V gene, CDR1 is SEHNR and CDR2 is FQNEAQ (reference sequence). The CDR3 extends over 14 amino acids. CDR3 sequence reads: CASSFAARGTEAFF. CDR3 DNA: TGTGCCAGCAGCTTCGCGGCCAGGGGCACTGAAGCTTTCTTT.